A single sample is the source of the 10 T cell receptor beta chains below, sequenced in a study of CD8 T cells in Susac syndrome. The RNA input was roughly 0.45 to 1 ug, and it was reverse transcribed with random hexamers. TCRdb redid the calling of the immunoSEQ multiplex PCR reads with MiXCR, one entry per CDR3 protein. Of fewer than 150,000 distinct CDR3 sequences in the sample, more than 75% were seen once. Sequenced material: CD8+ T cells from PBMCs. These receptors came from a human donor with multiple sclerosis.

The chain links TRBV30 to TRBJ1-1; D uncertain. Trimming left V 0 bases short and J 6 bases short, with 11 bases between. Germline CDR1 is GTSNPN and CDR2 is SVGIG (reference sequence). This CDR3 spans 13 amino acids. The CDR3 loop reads CAWSVLDGAEAFF. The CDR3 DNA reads TGTGCCTGGAGTGTCTTAGATGGAGCTGAAGCTTTCTTT.

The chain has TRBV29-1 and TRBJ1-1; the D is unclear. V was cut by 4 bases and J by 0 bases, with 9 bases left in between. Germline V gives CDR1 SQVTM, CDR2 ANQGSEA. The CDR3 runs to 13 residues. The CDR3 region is CSVGASMNTEAFF. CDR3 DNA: TGCAGCGTTGGGGCCAGCATGAACACTGAAGCTTTCTTT.

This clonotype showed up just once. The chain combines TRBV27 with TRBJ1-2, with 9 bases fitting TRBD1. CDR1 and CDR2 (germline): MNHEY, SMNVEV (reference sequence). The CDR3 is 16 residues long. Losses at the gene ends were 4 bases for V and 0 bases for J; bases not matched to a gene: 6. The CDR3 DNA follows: TGTGCCAGCAGTTCAGGACAGGGGTTAGCTAACTATGGCTACACCTTC. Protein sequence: CASSSGQGLANYGYTF.

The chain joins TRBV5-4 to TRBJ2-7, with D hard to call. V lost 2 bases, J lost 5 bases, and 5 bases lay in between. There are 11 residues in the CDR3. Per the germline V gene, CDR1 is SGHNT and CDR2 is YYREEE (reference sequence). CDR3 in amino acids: CASSLQNEQYF. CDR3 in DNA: TGTGCCAGCAGCTTACAGAACGAGCAGTACTTC.

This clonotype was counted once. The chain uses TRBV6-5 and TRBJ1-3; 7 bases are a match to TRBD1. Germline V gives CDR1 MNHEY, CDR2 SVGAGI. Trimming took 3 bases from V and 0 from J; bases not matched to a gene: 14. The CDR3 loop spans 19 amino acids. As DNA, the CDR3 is TGTGCCAGCAGTTATAGCCCGCCGGGACAGCCCATCTCTGGAAACACCATATATTTT. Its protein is CASSYSPPGQPISGNTIYF.

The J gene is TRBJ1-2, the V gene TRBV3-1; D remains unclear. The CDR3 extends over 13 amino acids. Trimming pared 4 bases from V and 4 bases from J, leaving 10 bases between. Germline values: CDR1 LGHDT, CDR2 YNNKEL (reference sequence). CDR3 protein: CASSPVRGYGYTF. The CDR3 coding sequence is TGTGCCAGCAGCCCTGTCCGAGGCTATGGCTACACCTTC.

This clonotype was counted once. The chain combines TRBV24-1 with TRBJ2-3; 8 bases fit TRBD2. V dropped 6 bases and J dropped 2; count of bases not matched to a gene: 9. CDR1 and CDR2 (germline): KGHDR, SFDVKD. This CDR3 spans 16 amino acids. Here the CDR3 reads CATSKMTSDYTDTQYF. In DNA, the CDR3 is TGTGCCACCAGTAAGATGACTAGCGACTACACAGATACGCAGTATTTT.

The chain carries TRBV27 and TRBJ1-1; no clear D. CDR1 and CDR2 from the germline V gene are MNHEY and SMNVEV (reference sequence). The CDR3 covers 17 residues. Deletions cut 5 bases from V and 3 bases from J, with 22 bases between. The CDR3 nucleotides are TGTGCCAGCAGTCCACTCCCGGGATCAAAAGTGGACACTGAAGCTTTCTTT. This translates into CASSPLPGSKVDTEAFF.

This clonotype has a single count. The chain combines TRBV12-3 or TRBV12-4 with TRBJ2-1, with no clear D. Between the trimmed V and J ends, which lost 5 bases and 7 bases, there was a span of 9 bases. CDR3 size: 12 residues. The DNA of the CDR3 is TGTGCCAGCAGTACGGCCTTGAATGAGCAGTTCTTC. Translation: CASSTALNEQFF.

The CDR3 loop is CASLSGDGIYNEQFF. CDR3 coding DNA: TGTGCCAGCCTCTCAGGGGATGGGATCTACAATGAGCAGTTCTTC. This chain joins TRBV6-2 or TRBV6-3 and TRBJ2-1; perhaps TRBD1 as D (6 bases). The CDR3 covers 15 residues. Per the germline V gene, CDR1 is MNHEY and CDR2 is SVGEGT. Trimming shortened V by 8 bases and J by 3 bases, and 17 bases separated the two germline ends.